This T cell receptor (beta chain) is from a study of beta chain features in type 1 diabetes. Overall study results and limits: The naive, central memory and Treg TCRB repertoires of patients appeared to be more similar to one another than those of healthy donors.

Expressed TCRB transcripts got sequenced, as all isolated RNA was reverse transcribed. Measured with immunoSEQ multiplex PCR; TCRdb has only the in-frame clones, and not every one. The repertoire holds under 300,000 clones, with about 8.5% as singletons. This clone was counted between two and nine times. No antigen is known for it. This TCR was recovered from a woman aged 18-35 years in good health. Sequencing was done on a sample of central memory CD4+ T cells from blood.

The CDR3 nucleotides are TGTGCCAGCAGTTACGGGGGACAGATCTACAATGAGCAGTTCTTC. Residues: CASSYGGQIYNEQFF. V and J are TRBV6-6 and TRBJ2-1, with 7 bases fitting TRBD1. V shed 2 bases, J shed 3 bases, and the junction held 4 bases outside the gene matches. CDR1 and CDR2 from the germline V gene are MNHNY and SVGAGI (reference sequence). The CDR3 length is 15 residues.